The sequence of this TCR beta chain was determined in a study of shared clonotypes between healthy human individuals (dated by TCRdb to about 2020). In the study overall: The cohort comprised two women and a few men aged 18 to 49 years. For each donor, CD4 naive and CD4 memory were each run on three plates, CD8 naive on two plates, and CD8 memory on one plate. To estimate repertoire size and how much clonotype sharing occurs between individuals, the study deeply sequenced the blood TCR repertoires of roughly 5 healthy adults. Different laboratories and diverse techniques were used to prepare libraries and sequence TCR repertoires, to increase sequencing depth and limit assay-specific biases. Leukapheresis yielded between about 0.9 and 9.5 billion PBMCs per donor.

The paper's findings and limits, for the study overall: Compared with non-shared clonotypes, the clonotypes found in all four sorted-subset donors had higher generation probabilities. Because the study included only a small number of donors, the genetic and exposure-history diversity represented was limited. Larger estimated clonotype richness was generally found for naive subsets than for memory subsets. Sharing across a handful of donors was observed for approximately 4.6% of naive CD4, less than 4% of naive CD8, roughly 2.4% of memory CD4, and about 0.4% of memory CD8 clonotypes. Rarefaction of sorted-subset datasets indicated incomplete sequencing despite the large sequencing depth. Pairwise subsampling led to the expectation that sequencing depth would affect the degree of clonotype sharing among donors. Sampling was restricted to blood, and TCR repertoires in tissue are likely to differ from TCR repertoires in blood.

The donors were healthy, HIV-negative adults who had no recently reported acute infections or vaccinations. All donors were Caucasian adults living in Nashville, Tennessee, USA. Magnetic negative selection was used to enrich CD4+ T cells, after which naive cells were positively selected on CD45RA and the negative fraction became the memory subset. After blood collection by leukapheresis, PBMCs were isolated using Ficoll-Histopaque density gradient centrifugation and then cryopreserved in the vapor phase of liquid nitrogen. Analytical flow cytometry was used to check the purity and quantity of every magnetically sorted T cell population. Each sorted fraction had its genomic DNA isolated and then quantified by UV absorbance on a Nanodrop 2000c. With regard to this clone: No cognate antigen has been identified for it. No base quality information exists; no much larger clone differs at one position.

The CDR3 numbers 16 residues from cysteine through phenylalanine. Only the CDR3 part of the read is kept: 48 bases, read in frame from the first base. From a lookup of the germline V gene (reference sequence), CDR1 and CDR2 are SEHNR and FQNEAQ. Using the deep immunoSEQ assay, multiplex PCR amplified TCR CDR3 regions from genomic DNA. Genomic DNA extracted from each cell subset was distributed evenly over all wells of several immunoSEQ 96-well plates, and each plate served as one replicate. For sorted subsets, around 200 ng genomic DNA, equal to tens of thousands of T cell genomes, was loaded into each replicate PCR. Purified libraries were measured with a Qubit 3.0 fluorometer, size-checked on a Bioanalyzer 2100, and measured again with the KAPA Library Quantification kit. Each immunoSEQ 96-well plate was sequenced on its own single-read 150-cycle Illumina NextSeq 550 flow cell. Processing in the source paper ran as follows. The immunoSEQ output contained only junctional sequences without quality scores, so filtering could not match that applied to full-length reads. Sequences were annotated with PyIR, a Python wrapper for IgBLAST v1.9, and V/J genes and CDR3 were assigned using IMGT germline references. Any read was removed if the V/J assignment was weak (E-value above 1e-6), the CDR3 was missing, or the read contained stop codons, out-of-frame junctions, or ambiguous translated residues. V3J clonotypes were defined by identical inferred V gene, J gene, and CDR3 amino acid sequence. To compute the percentage overlap between repertoires, the number of shared unique clonotypes was divided by the size of the smaller repertoire. Three approaches were used to assess repertoire richness: RTK rarefaction, the Chao1 estimator, and Recon v2.1 estimates of unobserved clonotypes. Generation probabilities were computed with OLGA for all TCRbeta clonotypes obtained by the gDNA method from a few donors. TCRdb's version of the immuneACCESS table is confined to in-frame rearrangements and falls short of the full clone set. An unresolved V gene accounts for under half of the shortfall where checked; the remainder is of unknown origin. V, J and clone size reflect that table, while D and trimming were determined from the DNA. This sample lists about 1.5 million clones; approximately 97% were detected once. The ten largest clones add up to 1.2% of the sample.

This receptor was identified in a man under 40 in good health. The V gene is TRBV7-9 and the J gene is TRBJ2-3; TRBD2 is perhaps the D gene, given 6 matching bases. The sequenced sample consisted of naive CD4+ T cells sorted from blood. The cell subset or site label for this specimen denotes: CD45RA+ positively selected. The CDR3 is CATVGRREGDTDTQYF. The sequenced DNA is TGTGCGACGGTGGGTAGGAGGGAAGGGGACACAGATACGCAGTATTTT.